The source of this T cell receptor beta chain is a study of T cells after yellow fever vaccination. Study-wide results and limits: Clones that expanded after primary vaccination mostly reappeared after the booster (roughly 96% CD4, approximately 89% CD8). A weaker but faster secondary response was observed, peaking on day 5 versus 15. The study noted that FACS-sorted repertoires could contain abundant clonotypes contaminating from the bulk population.

The CDR3 totals 13 residues. Germline-derived CDR1 and CDR2 are SGHRS and YFSETQ. V was cut by 2 bases and J by 0 bases, with 6 bases left in between. This clonotype was seen many times. Its antigen is as yet unknown. TCRdb reprocessed the 5' RACE reads with MiXCR, giving one entry per CDR3 protein. The repertoire holds 250,000 or so distinct CDR3 sequences, with 3.6% as singletons. Source: PBMCs, taken 15 days after the yellow fever booster vaccination. The sequence came from a man younger than 30 who received the YFV17D yellow fever vaccine. The J gene is TRBJ2-7, the V gene TRBV5-1; D is unclear. CDR3 region: CASSFADSYEQYF. For the CDR3, the DNA is TGCGCCAGCAGCTTCGCGGACTCCTACGAGCAGTACTTC. The full variable domain, with the rest looked up from reference TRBV5-1 and TRBJ2-7, is KAGVTQTPRYLIKTRGQQVTLSCSPISGHRSVSWYQQTPGQGLQFLFEYFSETQRNKGNFPGRFSGRQFSNSRSEMNVSTLELGDSALYLCASSFADSYEQYFGPGTRLTVT.